This T cell receptor (beta chain) originates from a study of T cell responses to AZD1222 COVID-19 vaccine. Study observations and caveats: Mapped onto spike, vaccine-associated CD4 TCRs spanned it and were dominant at 160-218 and 743-854.

Remarks on this clone: The antigen is not known.

The germline V gene has CDR1 SGHTA and CDR2 FQGNSA. V lost 5 bases to trimming and J lost 5 bases; unmatched junction nucleotides: 11. This CDR3 comprises 15 residues. Method: immunoSEQ multiplex PCR; TCRdb's copy keeps in-frame clones and lacks some. This sample has 120,000 or so clones, with about 82% found just once. This TCR derives from an adult who received the AZD1222 COVID-19 vaccine. Source: peripheral blood, taken 28 days after the second AZD1222 dose. The chain couples TRBV7-2 to TRBJ1-2, with TRBD1 matching over 7 bases. The DNA for the CDR3 is TGTGCCAGCAGCCTATCCCCGGGACAGTCGTATGGCTACACCTTC. This gives the protein CASSLSPGQSYGYTF.